A selection of T cell receptor beta chains follows, all from one sample in a study of T cell changes during pregnancy in multiple sclerosis. Assay: immunoSEQ multiplex PCR; the TCRdb copy retains only in-frame clones and omits some. The sample lists some 30,000 clones; roughly 90% were seen once. The sequencing used CD8+ T cells from peripheral blood mononuclear cells, collected in the second trimester of pregnancy. These receptor sequences come from a female donor with multiple sclerosis, enrolled in a pregnancy study. Both conserved end residues are part of each CDR3. A D gene is named only where the DNA matches it firmly. Clone size, where shown, is once, few, many, or a class for clones that have expanded.

clone size: once; V gene: TRBV30; D gene: NA; J gene: TRBJ1-2; CDR3 DNA: TGTGCCTGGAGTGTTCTCGGACAATATGGCTACACCTTC; CDR3 protein: CAWSVLGQYGYTF
clone size: NA; V gene: TRBV7-9; D gene: NA; J gene: TRBJ2-2; CDR3 DNA: TGTGCCAGCCGGGGACAAGGGGAGCTGTTTTTT; CDR3 protein: CASRGQGELFF
clone size: few; V gene: TRBV4-1; D gene: NA; J gene: TRBJ2-2; CDR3 DNA: TGCGCCAGCAGCCAAGATGGCTCCGGGTATGACGGGGAGCTGTTTTTT; CDR3 protein: CASSQDGSGYDGELFF
clone size: NA; V gene: TRBV7-9; D gene: TRBD1; J gene: TRBJ2-5; CDR3 DNA: TGTGCCAGCAGCTTAACAGGGGGCGGCGGAGAGACCCAGTACTTC; CDR3 protein: CASSLTGGGGETQYF
clone size: NA; V gene: TRBV2; D gene: TRBD2; J gene: TRBJ2-5; CDR3 DNA: TGTGCCAGCACCCCGGGGGGGAGGGGAGAGACCCAGTACTTC; CDR3 protein: CASTPGGRGETQYF
clone size: NA; V gene: TRBV19; D gene: NA; J gene: TRBJ1-1; CDR3 DNA: TGTGCCAGTAGTTGGCCTGGGAGAGAAGCTTTCTTT; CDR3 protein: CASSWPGREAFF
clone size: NA; V gene: TRBV27; D gene: TRBD1; J gene: TRBJ2-5; CDR3 DNA: TGTGCCAGCAGTTTAGGGACAGGGGCAGAGTACTTC; CDR3 protein: CASSLGTGAEYF
clone size: NA; V gene: TRBV7-9; D gene: NA; J gene: TRBJ2-7; CDR3 DNA: TGTGCCAGCAGCTTAGTATACAGGGACGAGCAGTACTTC; CDR3 protein: CASSLVYRDEQYF
clone size: NA; V gene: TRBV2; D gene: NA; J gene: TRBJ2-1; CDR3 DNA: TGTGCCAGCATGTCTCCCCATGAGCAGTTCTTC; CDR3 protein: CASMSPHEQFF
clone size: NA; V gene: TRBV5-1; D gene: NA; J gene: TRBJ2-7; CDR3 DNA: TGCGCCAGCAGCTTGGACCTCAGGCTGGAGCAGTACTTC; CDR3 protein: CASSLDLRLEQYF
clone size: many; V gene: TRBV11-3; D gene: NA; J gene: TRBJ2-7; CDR3 DNA: TGTGCCAGCAGCTTTTCCTCGGACGAGCAGTACTTC; CDR3 protein: CASSFSSDEQYF
clone size: NA; V gene: TRBV7-9; D gene: NA; J gene: TRBJ1-2; CDR3 DNA: TGTGCCAGCAGCTCCACAGGGAACCATGGCTACACCTTC; CDR3 protein: CASSSTGNHGYTF
clone size: NA; V gene: TRBV4-2; D gene: TRBD2; J gene: TRBJ2-3; CDR3 DNA: TGTGCCAGCAGCCAAGGGACTAGCGGGGGGGCCGATACGCAGTATTTT; CDR3 protein: CASSQGTSGGADTQYF
clone size: once; V gene: TRBV6-5; D gene: NA; J gene: TRBJ2-5; CDR3 DNA: TGTGCCAGCAGTTACTCCCCGACTAACATGAAAGAGACCCAGTACTTC; CDR3 protein: CASSYSPTNMKETQYF
clone size: once; V gene: TRBV19; D gene: NA; J gene: TRBJ1-4; CDR3 DNA: TGTGCCAGTAGTGTCCGACAGGCCCTTAATGAAAAACTGTTTTTT; CDR3 protein: CASSVRQALNEKLFF
clone size: NA; V gene: TRBV6-1; D gene: TRBD2; J gene: TRBJ2-3; CDR3 DNA: TGTGCCAGCAGTGGCGGACTAGCGGGGACCGACACAGATACGCAGTATTTT; CDR3 protein: CASSGGLAGTDTDTQYF
clone size: NA; V gene: TRBV4-1; D gene: TRBD1; J gene: TRBJ2-5; CDR3 DNA: TGCGCCAGCAGCCCGTGGACAGGGGAAGAGACCCAGTACTTC; CDR3 protein: CASSPWTGEETQYF
clone size: NA; V gene: TRBV6-5; D gene: NA; J gene: TRBJ1-2; CDR3 DNA: TGTGCCAGCAGCGCCCGGACAGAGTTTGGCTACACCTTC; CDR3 protein: CASSARTEFGYTF
clone size: NA; V gene: TRBV29-1; D gene: NA; J gene: TRBJ1-2; CDR3 DNA: TGCGCTGAGGGTGGGGGGGAAGGGTATGGCTACACCTTC; CDR3 protein: CAEGGGEGYGYTF
clone size: NA; V gene: TRBV4-1; D gene: NA; J gene: TRBJ2-1; CDR3 DNA: TGCGCCAGCAGCCAAAATGAACTAGCCCTACCCTACAATGAGCAGTTCTTC; CDR3 protein: CASSQNELALPYNEQFF
clone size: NA; V gene: TRBV28; D gene: TRBD2; J gene: TRBJ2-3; CDR3 DNA: TGTGCCAGCAGTTTGCGGGGACTAGCGGGGGAGGAGGGCCCAGATACGCAGTATTTT; CDR3 protein: CASSLRGLAGEEGPDTQYF
clone size: NA; V gene: TRBV30; D gene: NA; J gene: TRBJ2-1; CDR3 DNA: TGTGCCTGGACCCTGGGGGGGGCGGTAAACAATGAGCAGTTCTTC; CDR3 protein: CAWTLGGAVNNEQFF
clone size: NA; V gene: TRBV18; D gene: TRBD1; J gene: TRBJ1-2; CDR3 DNA: TGTGCCAGCTCACCACCGGGCCGGGACAGGGACTATGGCTACACCTTC; CDR3 protein: CASSPPGRDRDYGYTF
clone size: NA; V gene: TRBV6-1; D gene: TRBD1; J gene: TRBJ2-7; CDR3 DNA: TGTGCCAGCAGTGAAGAAGGGGGGACAGGGGGCTACGAGCAGTACTTC; CDR3 protein: CASSEEGGTGGYEQYF
clone size: NA; V gene: TRBV11-3; D gene: TRBD2; J gene: TRBJ2-1; CDR3 DNA: TGTGCCAGCAGCTTACTCCGGGGGGGCCGGAGTGAGCAGTTCTTC; CDR3 protein: CASSLLRGGRSEQFF
clone size: NA; V gene: TRBV19; D gene: NA; J gene: TRBJ2-1; CDR3 DNA: TGTGCCAGTAGTAAGGGGTCAGACCCACCCAATGAGCAGTTCTTC; CDR3 protein: CASSKGSDPPNEQFF
clone size: NA; V gene: TRBV30; D gene: TRBD2; J gene: TRBJ2-1; CDR3 DNA: TGTGCCTGGAGTGTACTAGCGGGGGGGTACAATGAGCAGTTCTTC; CDR3 protein: CAWSVLAGGYNEQFF
clone size: NA; V gene: TRBV5-1; D gene: TRBD1; J gene: TRBJ2-1; CDR3 DNA: TGCGCCAGCAGCTTGGGACAGGGGTGGAATGAGCAGTTCTTC; CDR3 protein: CASSLGQGWNEQFF
clone size: NA; V gene: TRBV19; D gene: TRBD1; J gene: TRBJ1-1; CDR3 DNA: TGTGCCAGTAGTACCAGTAATACAGGGGTGACTGAAGCTTTCTTT; CDR3 protein: CASSTSNTGVTEAFF
clone size: NA; V gene: TRBV4-2; D gene: TRBD2; J gene: TRBJ2-1; CDR3 DNA: TGTGCCAGCAGCCAAGAGCCTAGCGGGGACTCGGGTGAGCAGTTCTTC; CDR3 protein: CASSQEPSGDSGEQFF
clone size: NA; V gene: TRBV10-3; D gene: TRBD2; J gene: TRBJ2-7; CDR3 DNA: TGTGCCATCTCTAGCGGGGGGACCTACGAGCAGTACTTC; CDR3 protein: CAISSGGTYEQYF
clone size: NA; V gene: TRBV18; D gene: TRBD1; J gene: TRBJ1-5; CDR3 DNA: TGTGCCAGCTCACAGGGGGCAGAGGATCAGCCCCAGCATTTT; CDR3 protein: CASSQGAEDQPQHF
clone size: NA; V gene: TRBV15; D gene: NA; J gene: TRBJ1-1; CDR3 DNA: TGTGCCACCAGCAGAGGGACTTCTCTACGGGTCACTGAAGCTTTCTTT; CDR3 protein: CATSRGTSLRVTEAFF
clone size: NA; V gene: TRBV5-4; D gene: NA; J gene: TRBJ2-3; CDR3 DNA: TGTGCCAGCAGCGCTGGACAGACAGATACGCAGTATTTT; CDR3 protein: CASSAGQTDTQYF
clone size: once; V gene: TRBV2; D gene: NA; J gene: TRBJ1-1; CDR3 DNA: TGTGCCAGCAGTGGAGGGGGGGCGTACACTGAAGCTTTCTTT; CDR3 protein: CASSGGGAYTEAFF
clone size: NA; V gene: TRBV7-9; D gene: NA; J gene: TRBJ1-1; CDR3 DNA: TGTGCCAGCAGCCCAAACTCGGGGGGGTGGACTGAAGCTTTCTTT; CDR3 protein: CASSPNSGGWTEAFF
clone size: NA; V gene: TRBV7-3; D gene: TRBD1; J gene: TRBJ1-1; CDR3 DNA: TGTGCCAGCAGCTTAAGACAGGGTAGGGACACTGAAGCTTTCTTT; CDR3 protein: CASSLRQGRDTEAFF
clone size: NA; V gene: TRBV11-2; D gene: NA; J gene: TRBJ2-1; CDR3 DNA: TGTGCCAGCAGCTTGAAACTAAACAATGAGCAGTTCTTC; CDR3 protein: CASSLKLNNEQFF
clone size: NA; V gene: TRBV5-4; D gene: NA; J gene: TRBJ2-5; CDR3 DNA: TGTGCCAGCAGCTCGCCGGAGAGAAAAGAGACCCAGTACTTC; CDR3 protein: CASSSPERKETQYF
clone size: NA; V gene: TRBV4-3; D gene: TRBD1; J gene: TRBJ2-7; CDR3 DNA: TGCGCCAGCAGCCAATTCTCCGAGACAGGGGCCTACGAGCAGTACTTC; CDR3 protein: CASSQFSETGAYEQYF
clone size: NA; V gene: TRBV18; D gene: TRBD2; J gene: TRBJ2-5; CDR3 DNA: TGTGCCAGCTCACCGGCCCGGGGGGTCCGAGAGACCCAGTACTTC; CDR3 protein: CASSPARGVRETQYF